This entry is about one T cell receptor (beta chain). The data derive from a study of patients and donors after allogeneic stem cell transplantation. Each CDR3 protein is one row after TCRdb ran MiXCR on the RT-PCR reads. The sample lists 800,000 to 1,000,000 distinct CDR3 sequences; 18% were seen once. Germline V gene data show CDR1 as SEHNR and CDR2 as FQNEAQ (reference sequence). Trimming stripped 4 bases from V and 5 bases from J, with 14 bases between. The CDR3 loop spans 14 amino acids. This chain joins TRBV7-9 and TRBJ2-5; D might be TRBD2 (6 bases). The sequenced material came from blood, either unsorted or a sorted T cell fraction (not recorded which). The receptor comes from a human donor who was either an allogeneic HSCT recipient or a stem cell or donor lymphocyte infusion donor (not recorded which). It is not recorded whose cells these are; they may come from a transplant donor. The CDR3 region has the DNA TGTGCCAGCAGCTCTTCGACTAGTATCGAGACCCAGTACTTC. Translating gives CASSSSTSIETQYF.